This T cell receptor beta chain came from a study of T-cell memory formation after mild COVID-19. Germline V gene data show CDR1 as SNHLY and CDR2 as FYNNEI. V lost 11 bases, J lost 4 bases, and 18 bases lay in between. The CDR3 is 13 residues long. 5'RACE, which relied on constant-segment primers, yielded TCR alpha and TCR beta cDNA libraries carrying sample barcodes and UMIs. MiXCR, applied by TCRdb to the 5' RACE reads, yields one record per CDR3 protein. The repertoire holds approximately 250,000 distinct CDR3 sequences, with 16% as singletons. This rearrangement joins TRBV2 to TRBJ2-7; a possible D gene is TRBD1 (6 bases). Sequencing was performed on PBMCs or a T cell subset sorted from them (not recorded which). This sequence was found in a man between 18 and 35 years old who had mild COVID-19 (a few samples of this study predate the infection). Cell type and time point are not known. The CDR3 spells CARPGQMIYEQYF. DNA for the CDR3: TGTGCCCGACCTGGACAGATGATATACGAGCAGTACTTC.